The clone carrying this T cell receptor (beta chain) was seen once. These data belong to a study of Graves' ophthalmopathy and Graves' hyperthyroidism. PBMCs originated in around 11 ml of fresh peripheral blood. RNA served as the template for amplifying TCR beta CDR3 regions. A first-round RT-PCR used HTBI primers, followed by a second-round multiplex PCR. MiXCR, run by TCRdb on the multiplex PCR reads, gives a single entry per CDR3 protein. The sample includes approximately 480,000 distinct CDR3 sequences, 14% of them seen just once. This CDR3 has 16 amino acids. Trimming took 4 bases from V and 2 from J; bases not matched to a gene: 6.

The sequence was collected from a young woman with Graves' ophthalmopathy. The chain recombines TRBV12-3 or TRBV12-4 with TRBJ1-5; 9 bases align to TRBD1. Specimen: blood. In DNA, the CDR3 is TGTGCCAGCAGTTCCAAAACAGGGGGCGGCAATCAGCCCCAGCATTTT. This encodes CASSSKTGGGNQPQHF.